This is a list of T cell receptor beta chains from one sample in a study of blood T cell repertoires in COVID-19. The table came from immunoSEQ multiplex PCR; TCRdb's copy has only in-frame clones and leaves some out. This table has nearly 90,000 clones, around 89% appearing once. Sequenced: peripheral blood. Receptors were obtained from a man aged 55 to 70 with acute or convalescent COVID-19. The CDR3 runs from the conserved cysteine through the conserved F or W. D genes are given only for firm matches. Clone size is shown for a subset of rows, as once, few, many or a class of expanded clone.

d_gene,v_gene,abundance,j_gene,CDR3aa,CDR3nt
NA,TRBV27,NA,TRBJ2-2,CASSPVPSTGELFF,TGTGCCAGCAGCCCAGTCCCCAGCACCGGGGAGCTGTTTTTT
NA,TRBV9,NA,TRBJ1-6,CASSIHREGGALHF,TGTGCCAGCAGCATCCACAGGGAAGGGGGGGCCCTCCACTTT
TRBD2,TRBV27,NA,TRBJ2-7,CASSLLAGGYDEQYF,TGTGCCAGCAGTTTACTAGCGGGGGGCTACGACGAGCAGTACTTC
NA,TRBV5-1,once,TRBJ1-1,CASSNPNTEAFF,TGCGCCAGCAGCAATCCAAACACTGAAGCTTTCTTT
TRBD1,TRBV19,NA,TRBJ2-7,CASKPQTGTYEQYF,TGTGCCAGTAAACCCCAGACAGGGACCTACGAGCAGTACTTC
NA,TRBV6-5,NA,TRBJ2-1,CASKELSSYNEQFF,TGTGCCAGCAAGGAGCTCAGCTCCTACAATGAGCAGTTCTTC
NA,TRBV24-1,once,TRBJ2-3,CATSDFEQEGTDTQYF,TGTGCCACCAGTGATTTCGAGCAGGAAGGCACAGATACGCAGTATTTT
TRBD1,TRBV10-3,NA,TRBJ1-6,CAIITGESPLHF,TGTGCCATCATCACAGGGGAATCACCCCTCCACTTT
NA,TRBV29-1,NA,TRBJ2-3,CSVGGGERDTQYF,TGCAGCGTTGGGGGCGGGGAGAGGGATACGCAGTATTTT
TRBD1,TRBV6-5,NA,TRBJ2-5,CASRKTGGQETQYF,TGTGCCAGCAGAAAAACAGGGGGCCAAGAGACCCAGTACTTC
NA,TRBV10-2,NA,TRBJ1-5,CASSDPLTEGSLYQPQHF,TGCGCCAGCAGTGATCCCCTGACGGAGGGCTCCCTCTATCAGCCCCAGCATTTT
NA,TRBV7-8,once,TRBJ2-2,CASSRQTGELFF,TGTGCCAGCAGCCGACAGACCGGGGAGCTGTTTTTT
NA,TRBV5-1,NA,TRBJ2-3,CASSPGLSTDTQYF,TGCGCCAGCAGCCCCGGTTTGAGCACAGATACGCAGTATTTT
TRBD2,TRBV6-2/TRBV6-3,NA,TRBJ2-7,CASSYSFQRGRSRSEQYF,TGTGCCAGCAGTTACTCGTTTCAGCGGGGCAGGAGCCGTTCGGAGCAGTACTTC
NA,TRBV2,once,TRBJ1-1,CASSLDRFTEAFF,TGTGCCAGCAGCCTGGACAGATTCACTGAAGCTTTCTTT
NA,TRBV28,NA,TRBJ1-2,CASGEDGANYGYTF,TGTGCCAGCGGTGAAGACGGAGCTAACTATGGCTACACCTTC
NA,TRBV5-1,once,TRBJ1-1,CASSSPRGGPMNTEAFF,TGCGCCAGCAGCTCCCCTCGGGGGGGGCCCATGAACACTGAAGCTTTCTTT
NA,TRBV5-1,once,TRBJ1-1,CASSIDTNPVNTEAFF,TGCGCCAGCAGCATCGACACAAATCCTGTGAACACTGAAGCTTTCTTT
TRBD1,TRBV29-1,NA,TRBJ1-1,CSVSKDRGAEAFF,TGCAGCGTTTCCAAGGACAGGGGTGCTGAAGCTTTCTTT
NA,TRBV6-2/TRBV6-3,NA,TRBJ2-7,CASSYTASYEQYF,TGTGCCAGCAGTTACACAGCCAGCTACGAGCAGTACTTC
TRBD1,TRBV24-1,once,TRBJ2-1,CATSDPHATGDNEQFF,TGTGCCACCAGTGATCCCCACGCGACAGGGGACAATGAGCAGTTCTTC
TRBD2,TRBV2,NA,TRBJ2-5,CASRGLAGGGETQYF,TGTGCCAGCAGAGGACTAGCGGGAGGGGGGGAGACCCAGTACTTC
NA,TRBV7-8,NA,TRBJ2-1,CASSLVSSPYNEQFF,TGTGCCAGCAGCTTAGTGTCTAGCCCTTACAATGAGCAGTTCTTC
NA,TRBV3-1/TRBV3-2,NA,TRBJ1-5,CASSPGDGGPPQPQHF,TGTGCCAGCAGCCCGGGGGACGGAGGACCCCCTCAGCCCCAGCATTTT
TRBD1,TRBV19,NA,TRBJ1-1,CATSGGRPMNTEAFF,TGTGCCACCTCAGGGGGTCGTCCCATGAACACTGAAGCTTTCTTT
TRBD1,TRBV5-4,NA,TRBJ2-7,CASSRTGNYEQYF,TGTGCCAGCAGCAGGACAGGGAACTACGAGCAGTACTTC
NA,TRBV19,NA,TRBJ2-5,CASSMIGLQETQYF,TGTGCCAGTAGTATGATTGGGCTCCAAGAGACCCAGTACTTC
TRBD1,TRBV20-1,NA,TRBJ1-1,CSASTGTVGTEAFF,TGCAGTGCTAGTACCGGGACAGTGGGCACTGAAGCTTTCTTT
TRBD2,TRBV3-1/TRBV3-2,NA,TRBJ2-3,CASSPRLAGSFHTQYF,TGTGCCAGCAGCCCCCGACTAGCGGGGTCCTTTCATACGCAGTATTTT
NA,TRBV15,NA,TRBJ2-1,CATSGGGYNEQFF,TGTGCCACCAGCGGAGGAGGGTACAATGAGCAGTTCTTC
TRBD1,TRBV4-2,NA,TRBJ2-7,CASSPTGTGNGEQYF,TGTGCCAGCAGCCCCACCGGGACAGGGAACGGCGAGCAGTACTTC
TRBD2,TRBV10-1,NA,TRBJ2-5,CASSESSGTSGTQYF,TGCGCCAGCAGTGAGTCGTCAGGGACTAGCGGGACCCAGTACTTC
TRBD1,TRBV15,NA,TRBJ1-2,CATSSRDRGTGYGYTF,TGTGCCACCAGCAGCCGGGACAGGGGAACTGGCTATGGCTACACCTTC
NA,TRBV6-5,NA,TRBJ2-7,CASRDLGEETYEQYF,TGTGCCAGCAGGGATCTAGGGGAGGAAACCTACGAGCAGTACTTC
NA,TRBV11-2,NA,TRBJ1-1,CASSTLGASTEAFF,TGTGCCAGCAGCACCCTGGGGGCTAGCACTGAAGCTTTCTTT
TRBD1,TRBV5-1,NA,TRBJ1-1,CASSDRQGGTEAFF,TGCGCCAGCAGCGACCGACAGGGGGGGACTGAAGCTTTCTTT
TRBD1,TRBV27,once,TRBJ1-5,CASSRRGQGRDWAQPQHF,TGTGCCAGCAGTCGCCGGGGACAGGGGCGCGATTGGGCTCAGCCCCAGCATTTT
NA,TRBV5-1,NA,TRBJ2-6,CASRKGQPFSGANVLTF,TGCGCCAGCAGGAAAGGACAGCCCTTCTCTGGGGCCAACGTCCTGACTTTC
TRBD2,TRBV6-5,NA,TRBJ2-7,CASRTSGGEQYF,TGTGCCAGCAGGACTAGCGGGGGCGAGCAGTACTTC
TRBD1,TRBV5-1,NA,TRBJ1-4,CASSTGQTHEKLFF,TGCGCCAGCAGCACGGGACAGACCCATGAAAAACTGTTTTTT
NA,TRBV2,NA,TRBJ2-5,CASNLLARTGETQYF,TGTGCCAGCAACCTCCTGGCGAGGACGGGGGAGACCCAGTACTTC
NA,TRBV6-6,NA,TRBJ1-6,CASRLKGNSPLHF,TGTGCCAGCAGGCTAAAGGGGAATTCACCCCTCCACTTT
TRBD1,TRBV2,NA,TRBJ2-1,CASSELGTGTFNEQFF,TGTGCCAGCAGTGAACTTGGGACAGGGACGTTTAATGAGCAGTTCTTC
TRBD1,TRBV6-6,NA,TRBJ1-2,CASSYSQGEAGYTF,TGTGCCAGCAGTTACTCCCAGGGGGAGGCTGGCTACACCTTC
TRBD1,TRBV5-1,NA,TRBJ2-7,CASSVRDRGFYEQYF,TGCGCCAGCAGCGTCCGGGACAGGGGCTTCTACGAGCAGTACTTC
NA,TRBV7-2,NA,TRBJ1-1,CASSLARGRVNTEAFF,TGTGCCAGCAGCTTAGCGCGGGGTCGGGTGAACACTGAAGCTTTCTTT
NA,TRBV4-1,NA,TRBJ1-5,CASSQPPGSRLDQPQHF,TGCGCCAGCAGCCAGCCTCCAGGAAGTCGGTTGGATCAGCCCCAGCATTTT
TRBD2,TRBV7-9,NA,TRBJ2-3,CASSSSGSGTQYF,TGTGCCAGCAGCTCCAGCGGGAGTGGAACGCAGTATTTT
TRBD1,TRBV19,NA,TRBJ2-7,CASRRGQGTYEQYF,TGTGCCAGTAGAAGGGGGCAGGGAACCTACGAGCAGTACTTC
NA,TRBV2,NA,TRBJ2-7,CASSSQEESSYEQYF,TGTGCCAGCAGTTCTCAGGAAGAGTCCTCCTACGAGCAGTACTTC
NA,TRBV5-6,NA,TRBJ2-5,CASSLGGREETQYF,TGTGCCAGCAGCTTGGGGGGCAGGGAAGAGACCCAGTACTTC
NA,TRBV21-1,NA,TRBJ2-1,CASSPQRGEAGGAYNEQFF,TGTGCCAGCAGCCCCCAAAGAGGAGAAGCGGGAGGGGCCTACAATGAGCAGTTCTTC
TRBD1,TRBV18,NA,TRBJ2-7,CASSPWQGAREQYF,TGTGCCAGCTCACCCTGGCAGGGGGCTCGTGAGCAGTACTTC
NA,TRBV10-1,few,TRBJ1-2,CASSEAGPYGYTF,TGCGCCAGCAGTGAAGCAGGCCCCTATGGCTACACCTTC